This section outlines one TCR beta chain sequence together with its context. This record belongs to a study of blood T cell repertoires in COVID-19. The overall study: Collection of acute and convalescent COVID-19 samples took place in the United States, Italy and Spain. T cells, B-cell-depleted T cells, or PBMCs supplied cDNA or gDNA.

CDR3 size: 10 residues. Between the trimmed V and J ends, which lost 4 bases and 6 bases, there was a span of 4 bases. Germline CDR1 is WNHNN and CDR2 is SYGVQD (reference sequence). Data came from immunoSEQ multiplex PCR; TCRdb stores just in-frame clones and leaves some out. The repertoire consists of fewer than 300,000 clones, with roughly 80% occurring once and the leading ten covering around 5%. Clinical history as reported by participants underpinned cohort assignment. Before they entered the study, exposed participants had met a COVID-19 case within 2 weeks. The sequencing sample was made of PBMCs or T cells enriched from blood (not recorded which). The TCR sequence derives from a middle-aged man who had been exposed to COVID-19. V is TRBV10-1 and J is TRBJ2-7; D gene unclear. CDR3 protein: CASSVREQYF. CDR3 nucleotide sequence: TGCGCCAGCAGTGTTCGCGAGCAGTACTTC.